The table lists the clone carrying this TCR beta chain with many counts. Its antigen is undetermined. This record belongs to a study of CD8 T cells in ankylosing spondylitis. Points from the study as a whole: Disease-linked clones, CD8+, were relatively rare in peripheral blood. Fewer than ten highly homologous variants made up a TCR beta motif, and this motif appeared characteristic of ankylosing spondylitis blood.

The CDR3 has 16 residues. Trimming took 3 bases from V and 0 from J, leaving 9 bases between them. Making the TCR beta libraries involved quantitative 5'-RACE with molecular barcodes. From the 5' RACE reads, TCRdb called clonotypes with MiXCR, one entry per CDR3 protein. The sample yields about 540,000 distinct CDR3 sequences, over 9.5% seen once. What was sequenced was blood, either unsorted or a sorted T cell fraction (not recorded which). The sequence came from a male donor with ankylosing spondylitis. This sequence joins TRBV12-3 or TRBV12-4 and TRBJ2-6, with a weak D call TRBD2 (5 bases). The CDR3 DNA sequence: TGTGCCAGCAGTTTCGCGGGTTACTCTGGGGCCAACGTCCTGACTTTC. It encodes CASSFAGYSGANVLTF.